The T cell receptor (beta chain) described here comes from a study of blood T cell repertoires in COVID-19. The repertoire was sequenced with immunoSEQ multiplex PCR; TCRdb's copy has only in-frame clones and lacks some. The table shows about 250,000 clones, with 85% to 90% occurring only once. The CDR3 is 13 residues long. Deletions cut 8 bases from V and 5 bases from J, with 15 bases between. Germline V gene sequence: CDR1 LGHNT, CDR2 FRNRAP. Sequenced input: PBMCs or T cells enriched from blood (not recorded which). This rearrangement joins TRBV12-5 to TRBJ2-5, with D maybe TRBD1 (6 bases). This receptor was obtained from a man between 40 and 49 years old who had recovered from COVID-19. The CDR3 reads CASSGAAEETQYF. The DNA of the CDR3 is TGTGCTAGTTCAGGGGCAGCGGAGGAGACCCAGTACTTC. Together with reference TRBV12-5 and TRBJ2-5, the CDR3 gives the full variable domain: DARVTQTPRHKVTEMGQEVTMRCQPILGHNTVFWYRQTMMQGLELLAYFRNRAPLDDSGMPKDRFSAEMPDATLATLKIQPSEPRDSAVYFCASSGAAEETQYFGPGTRLLVL.